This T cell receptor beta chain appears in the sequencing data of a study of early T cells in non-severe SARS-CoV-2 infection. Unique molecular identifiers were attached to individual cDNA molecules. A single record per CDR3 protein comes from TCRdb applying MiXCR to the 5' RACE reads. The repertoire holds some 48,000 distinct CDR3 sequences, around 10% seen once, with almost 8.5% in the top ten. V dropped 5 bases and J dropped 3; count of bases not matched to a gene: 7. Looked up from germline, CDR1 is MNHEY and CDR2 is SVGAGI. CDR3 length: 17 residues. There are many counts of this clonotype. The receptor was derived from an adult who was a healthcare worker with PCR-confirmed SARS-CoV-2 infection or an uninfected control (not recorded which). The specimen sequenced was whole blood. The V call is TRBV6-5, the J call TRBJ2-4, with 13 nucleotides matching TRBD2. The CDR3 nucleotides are TGTGCCAGCAGTAGAGGAGGACTAGCGGGGGTCAAAAACATTCAGTACTTC. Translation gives CASSRGGLAGVKNIQYF.